The 2 T cell receptor beta chains in this list originate from one sample, sequenced in a study of T-cell reconstitution after alpha-beta-depleted transplantation in children. For TCRbeta, the library was prepared with unique molecular identifiers. TCRdb reprocessed the PCR reads with MiXCR, giving one entry per CDR3 protein. The repertoire holds about 1,000,000 distinct CDR3 sequences, with roughly 29% as singletons. The sequencing here drew on PBMCs, mostly from graft donor cells, taken 360 days after TCRalphabeta/CD19-depleted stem cell transplant. The source of these receptors is a boy younger than two who had a stem cell transplant for SCID, so the T cells may come from the graft donor.

This clonotype occurred a few times. The chain employs TRBV5-1 and TRBJ2-3; tentative D call: TRBD1 (5 bases). With 5 bases removed from V and 3 bases from J, the gap between germline ends came to 16 bases. The CDR3 has 15 amino acids. In germline, CDR1 is SGHRS, CDR2 YFSETQ. This CDR3 is CASRMGQARTDTQYF. CDR3 DNA sequence: TGCGCCAGCAGGATGGGGCAGGCACGGACAGATACGCAGTATTTT.

The gene calls are TRBV29-1 and TRBJ2-7; tentatively, D is TRBD2 (6 bases). In germline, CDR1 is SQVTM, CDR2 ANQGSEA. V lost 2 bases, J lost 4 bases, and 18 bases lay in between. There are 15 residues in the CDR3. CDR3 DNA: TGCAGCGTTGAACCGGCGGGGACGACCCCTTACGAGCAGTACTTC. Protein sequence: CSVEPAGTTPYEQYF.